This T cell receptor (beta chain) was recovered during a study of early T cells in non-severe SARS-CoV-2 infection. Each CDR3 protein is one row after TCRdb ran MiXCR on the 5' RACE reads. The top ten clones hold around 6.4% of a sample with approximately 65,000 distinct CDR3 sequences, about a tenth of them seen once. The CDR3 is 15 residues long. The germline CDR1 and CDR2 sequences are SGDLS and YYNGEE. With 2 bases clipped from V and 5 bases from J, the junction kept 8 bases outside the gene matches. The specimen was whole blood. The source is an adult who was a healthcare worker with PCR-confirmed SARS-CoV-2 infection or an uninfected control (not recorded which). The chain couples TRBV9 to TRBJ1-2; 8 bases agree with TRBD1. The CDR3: CASSVGQGASYGYTF. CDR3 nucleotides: TGTGCCAGCAGCGTTGGGCAGGGGGCTAGTTATGGCTACACCTTC.